The 29 T cell receptor beta chains given below trace back to one sample, sequenced in a study of metastatic and nonmetastatic thyroid tumors. Until they underwent thyroid surgery, no patient had received any treatment. Via MiXCR, TCRdb re-called the PCR reads. The sample lists about 20,000 clones, around 10% occurring once. Material for sequencing was blood. These receptors were collected from a female donor with papillary thyroid cancer or a benign thyroid nodule (not recorded which). Some clones in this sample may be carry-over from other donors' samples.

In the case of this clone: Compared with germline, one end of the junction differs, possibly owing to a read error. The chain employs TRBV6-2 or TRBV6-3 and TRBJ2-1; 9 bases line up with TRBD2. The CDR3 is made up of 18 amino acids. CDR1 MNHEY and CDR2 SVGEGT come from the germline V gene. CDR3 coding DNA: TGTGCCAGTAGTTTTGAGGCGGGAGGGGGGTTCTCTTACAATGAGCAGTTCTTC. Translating gives CASSFEAGGGFSYNEQFF.

The genes are TRBV7-9 and TRBJ2-5; no clear D. The V end lost 2 bases, the J end lost 2 bases, and 9 bases lay between the germline ends. CDR1 and CDR2 (germline): SEHNR, FQNEAQ (reference sequence). The CDR3 consists of 14 residues. The CDR3 DNA follows: TGTGCCAGCAGCTTACTTCCAAAGCAAGAGACCCAGTACTTC. Translating gives CASSLLPKQETQYF. The full variable domain, with the rest looked up from reference TRBV7-9 and TRBJ2-5, is DTGVSQNPRHKITKRGQNVTFRCDPISEHNRLYWYRQTLGQGPEFLTYFQNEAQLEKSRLLSDRFSAERPKGSFSTLEIQRTEQGDSAMYLCASSLLPKQETQYFGPGTRLLVL.

On this clone: A much larger clone differs by one base, so this may be a read error. Other DNA sequences in this sample translate to the same CDR3. CDR3 region: CASSPKGFYGYTF. The CDR3 nucleotides are TGCGCCAGCAGCCCTAAGGGTTTCTATGGCTACACCTTC. The chain combines TRBV5-4 with TRBJ1-2; the D is unclear. The germline CDR1 and CDR2 sequences are SGHNT and YYREEE (reference sequence). The CDR3 spans 13 residues.

The sample holds many counts of this clone. This sequence joins TRBV30 and TRBJ2-3; 8 positions match TRBD1. The CDR3 has 14 amino acids. Germline lookup yields CDR1 GTSNPN and CDR2 SVGIG (reference sequence). Trimming removed 0 bases from V and 1 base from J; junction bases left unmatched: 0. CDR3 region: CAWSVTGGTDTQYF. Here the CDR3 DNA reads TGTGCCTGGAGTGTGACAGGGGGCACAGATACGCAGTATTTT.

This clone was counted many times. J is TRBJ2-5 and V is TRBV30; D may be TRBD1 (5 bases). This CDR3 region has 14 residues. V was cut by 1 base and J by 4 bases, with 13 bases left in between. In germline, CDR1 is GTSNPN, CDR2 SVGIG (reference sequence). CDR3 loop: CAWSDIDRGETQYF. The DNA for the CDR3 is TGTGCCTGGAGTGATATAGACAGAGGAGAGACCCAGTACTTC.

Turning to this clone: This may stem from a read error, because a much larger clone lies one nucleotide away. Other DNA sequences of this sample code for an identical CDR3. The genes are TRBV11-1 and TRBJ2-3; a possible D gene is TRBD2 (5 bases). Germline V lookup: CDR1 SGHAT, CDR2 FQDESV (reference sequence). This CDR3 has 16 amino acids. V was trimmed by 7 bases and J by 3 bases, leaving 20 bases between them. This chain's CDR3 is CASNLAGSGRTDTQYF. In DNA, the CDR3 is TGTGCCAGCAACCTCGCCGGCAGCGGTAGGACAGATACGCAGTATTTT.

This clone came up many times. V is TRBV9 and J is TRBJ2-7; D is perhaps TRBD1 (6 bases). V lost 5 bases and J lost 5, with 20 bases in between. This CDR3 is 15 amino acids long. Germline V gene sequence: CDR1 SGDLS, CDR2 YYNGEE. The CDR3 loop is CASSPEVGGRDEQYF. CDR3 bases: TGTGCCAGCAGTCCCGAGGTTGGGGGCAGGGACGAGCAGTACTTC.

This clone was picked up many times. The V and J genes are TRBV20-1 and TRBJ2-7; D possibly corresponds to TRBD1 (6 bases). Trimming stripped 1 base from V and 3 bases from J, with 16 bases between. Per the germline V gene, CDR1 is DFQATT and CDR2 is SNEGSKA (reference sequence). The CDR3 length is 15 residues. CDR3 residues: CSARGRQALLYEQYF. In DNA form, the CDR3 reads TGCAGTGCTAGAGGGAGACAGGCCCTCCTCTACGAGCAGTACTTC.

This clone was seen repeatedly, ten times or more. The chain employs TRBV6-4 and TRBJ2-3; TRBD1 might be the D (5 bases). V was cut by 6 bases and J by 0 bases, with 10 bases left in between. CDR3 length: 14 amino acids. Germline assignment: CDR1 MRHNA and CDR2 SNTAGT. The CDR3 here is CASSNKGSTDTQYF. DNA of the CDR3: TGTGCCAGCAGCAATAAGGGGAGCACAGATACGCAGTATTTT.

Here the CDR3 DNA reads TGTGCCAGCAGCTCTTATATACAGGGACAGTTCTTC. Its translation: CASSSYIQGQFF. The chain employs TRBV11-2 and TRBJ2-1, with D possibly being TRBD1 (6 bases). The CDR3 consists of 12 residues. The V gene lost 4 bases and the J gene lost 13 bases, with 14 bases spanning the gap. Germline values: CDR1 SGHAT, CDR2 FQNNGV. Looking up the rest from reference TRBV11-2 and TRBJ2-1 gives the full variable domain: EAGVAQSPRYKIIEKRQSVAFWCNPISGHATLYWYQQILGQGPKLLIQFQNNGVVDDSQLPKDRFSAERLKGVDSTLKIQPAKLEDSAVYLCASSSYIQGQFFGPGTRLTVL.

This chain uses TRBV11-1 with TRBJ2-1, with D perhaps TRBD2 (9 bases). This CDR3 region has 18 residues. Germline loops: CDR1 SGHAT, CDR2 FQDESV (reference sequence). Deletions cut 4 bases from V and 8 bases from J, with 27 bases between. The DNA for the CDR3 is TGTGCCAGCAGCTCCGGGACAGGTGGGGCTAGCGGGATGGATGAGCAGTTCTTC. Protein: CASSSGTGGASGMDEQFF.

This clone was detected ten times or more. The chain has TRBV20-1 and TRBJ1-1; possibly TRBD1 for D (5 bases). The CDR3 is made up of 13 amino acids. The V end lost 3 bases, the J end lost 7 bases, and 15 bases lay between the germline ends. Germline CDR1 reads DFQATT; CDR2 reads SNEGSKA (reference sequence). CDR3 loop: CSASASRDGEAFF. DNA for the CDR3: TGCAGTGCTAGCGCATCCCGGGACGGTGAAGCTTTCTTT.

J is TRBJ1-6 and V is TRBV30; no firm D call. The germline gives CDR1 GTSNPN, CDR2 SVGIG (reference sequence). The CDR3 covers 16 residues. V lost 1 base and J 4 bases, leaving 14 bases between the germline ends. CDR3 sequence reads: CAWSGRGQEYNSPLHF. CDR3 nucleotide sequence: TGTGCCTGGAGTGGTCGAGGGCAGGAGTATAATTCACCCCTCCACTTT.

The chain uses TRBV6-1 and TRBJ2-6; the D is unclear. This CDR3 is built from 12 residues. Per the germline V gene, CDR1 is MNHNS and CDR2 is SASEGT. V gave up 8 bases and J gave up 4 bases, with 6 bases separating them. CDR3 sequence reads: CASRTGANVLTF. CDR3 nucleotide sequence: TGTGCCAGCCGAACAGGGGCCAACGTCCTGACTTTC.

The table lists this clone with many counts. The chain is built from TRBV5-1 and TRBJ2-3, with TRBD2 matching over 10 bases. The V segment lost 4 bases and the J segment 2 bases; nucleotides outside the gene matches: 13. The germline V gene has CDR1 SGHRS and CDR2 YFSETQ. The CDR3 is made up of 18 amino acids. The CDR3 spells CASSPGFGLAELTDTQYF. In nucleotides, the CDR3 is TGCGCCAGCAGCCCCGGATTCGGACTAGCGGAGCTCACAGATACGCAGTATTTT.

In its sample, this clone was seen a few times. The chain employs TRBV5-4 and TRBJ2-3, with D unclear. Germline V CDR1 and CDR2: SGHNT, YYREEE (reference sequence). The V and J ends lost 3 bases and 1 base respectively, with 6 bases between them. The CDR3 is 13 residues long. DNA for the CDR3: TGTGCCAGCAGCTACCAGGGCACAGATACGCAGTATTTT. This translates into CASSYQGTDTQYF.

At least ten counts were recorded for this clone. The rearrangement joins TRBV2 to TRBJ2-7; D remains unclear. V lost 0 bases to trimming and J lost 0 bases, with 9 bases between them. Per the germline V gene, CDR1 is SNHLY and CDR2 is FYNNEI. The CDR3 covers 15 residues. The CDR3: CASSEAAGDSYEQYF. CDR3 nucleotides: TGTGCCAGCAGTGAAGCGGCAGGAGACTCCTACGAGCAGTACTTC.

Note on this clone: This may come from a read error, since a much larger clone is one base off. Lacking the conserved final phenylalanine or tryptophan, this CDR3 likely reflects a read error. This rearrangement joins TRBV6-4 to TRBJ2-5; TRBD1 matches at 12 bases. The CDR3 spans 17 residues. Unmatched junction bases numbered 12, after V lost 6 bases and J lost 4 bases. Germline assignment: CDR1 MRHNA and CDR2 SNTAGT. As DNA, the CDR3 is TGTGCCAGCAGCTCCGGGACAGGGGGCGTATTGAGAGAGACCCAGTACTCC. Translating it yields CASSSGTGGVLRETQYS.

This clone was recorded at least ten times. The genes are TRBV20-1 and TRBJ2-5; the D gene is possibly TRBD2 (6 bases). This CDR3 has 13 amino acids. V lost 6 bases, J lost 1 base, and 12 bases lay in between. Germline V lookup: CDR1 DFQATT, CDR2 SNEGSKA (reference sequence). CDR3: CSAGGGTQETQYF. The CDR3 nucleotides read TGCAGTGCGGGGGGTGGGACCCAAGAGACCCAGTACTTC.

About this clone itself: Without the conserved terminal phenylalanine or tryptophan, this CDR3 likely stems from a read error. No DNA is shown, since the ends of the CDR3 on it are uncertain; the CDR3 is the one TCRdb lists. The chain joins TRBV5-1 to TRBJ1-2; the table assigns TRBD1, which was not confirmed against the DNA. Germline V gene lookup returns CDR1 SGHRS and CDR2 YFSETQ. Including both end residues, the CDR3 is 12 amino acids long. The CDR3 sequence: CASSLDGASLHI.

The sample holds many counts of this clone. This sequence joins TRBV6-6 and TRBJ1-5; the D gene is possibly TRBD1 (6 bases). The germline V and J ends were trimmed by 0 bases and 5 bases, with 14 bases remaining between them. In germline, CDR1 is MNHNY, CDR2 SVGAGI (reference sequence). The CDR3 runs 16 residues. Written as DNA, the CDR3 is TGTGCCAGCAGTTACTCAGGGGGACACCATTATCAGCCCCAGCATTTT. Translated: CASSYSGGHHYQPQHF.

This clone was picked up many times. Germline and junction disagree at one end, which may indicate a read error. The chain joins TRBV6-1 to TRBJ2-6; tentatively, D is TRBD1 or TRBD2 (6 bases each). CDR1 and CDR2 (germline): MNHNS, SASEGT. The CDR3 is 15 amino acids. The CDR3 spells CASTEGGSGANALTF. The CDR3 DNA follows: TGTGCCAGCACCGAGGGGGGCTCTGGGGCCAACGCCCTGACTTTC.

Remarks on this clone: Its ends do not fully match the called genes, so a read error is possible. V usage is TRBV19 and J usage is TRBJ2-2, with D perhaps given as TRBD1 or TRBD2 (5 bases each). Germline assignment: CDR1 LNHDA and CDR2 SQIVND (reference sequence). This CDR3 spans 16 amino acids. CDR3 sequence (DNA): TGTGCCAGTAGCACGTCGAGGGGCGCGGGCACCGGGCAGCTGTTTTTT. It is translated as CASSTSRGAGTGQLFF.

In this sample, this clone turned up many times. The J gene is TRBJ2-3, the V gene TRBV7-2, with D perhaps matching TRBD1 (5 bases). V lost 4 bases to trimming and J lost 4 bases, with 15 bases between them. Germline V lookup: CDR1 SGHTA, CDR2 FQGNSA. The CDR3 spans 15 residues. Here the CDR3 reads CASSSSAGPADTQYF. In DNA, the CDR3 is TGTGCCAGCAGCTCATCGGCAGGGCCGGCAGATACGCAGTATTTT.

By its share, this clone is medium-sized. The genes are TRBV28 and TRBJ2-7, with a tentative D call TRBD2 (7 bases). The CDR3 sequence is 14 residues long. Deletions cut 7 bases from V and 2 bases from J, with 15 bases between. Germline assignment: CDR1 MDHEN and CDR2 SYDVKM. The CDR3 loop reads CASTIGGDTYEQYF. The DNA for the CDR3 is TGTGCCAGCACCATAGGGGGGGACACCTACGAGCAGTACTTC. The full variable domain, completed using reference TRBV28 and TRBJ2-7, is DVKVTQSSRYLVKRTGEKVFLECVQDMDHENMFWYRQDPGLGLRLIYFSYDVKMKEKGDIPEGYSVSREKKERFSLILESASTNQTSMYLCASTIGGDTYEQYFGPGTRLTVT.

Ten or more counts support this clone. The chain has TRBV6-1 and TRBJ1-6; 7 bases align to TRBD1. The junction had 6 bases not matched to a gene; V was cut back by 6 bases and J by 7 bases. Germline V gene lookup returns CDR1 MNHNS and CDR2 SASEGT. This CDR3 region has 14 residues. The CDR3 DNA sequence: TGTGCCAGCAGCCTGACAGGGCGGAATTCACCCCTCCACTTT. The encoded protein is CASSLTGRNSPLHF.

To note about this clone: The junction shows a germline mismatch at one end, possibly a read error. The genes are TRBV11-2 and TRBJ1-4; D uncertain. The germline CDR1 and CDR2 sequences are SGHAT and FQNNGV. The CDR3 loop spans 14 amino acids. DNA for the CDR3: TGTGCCAGCAGCATAGAGATATCTAATGAAAAACTGTTTTTT. Translating gives CASSIEISNEKLFF.

This clone has ten or more counts. V and J are TRBV12-3 or TRBV12-4 and TRBJ2-3, with TRBD2 matching 11 bases. CDR3 size: 16 residues. Trimming at V came to 10 bases and at J to 5 bases, leaving 14 bases not matched to a gene. The CDR3 DNA follows: TGTGCCACCCCCCCCCTAGCGGGAGGTGAAGGAGATACGCAGTATTTT. It yields the protein CATPPLAGGEGDTQYF.

At least ten counts were recorded for this clone. A much larger clonotype is one base distant, so this may be a read error. The rearrangement uses TRBV6-1 and TRBJ2-5, with 10 bases matching TRBD2. Per germline, CDR1 MNHNS and CDR2 SASEGT. This CDR3 comprises 15 residues. After removal of 6 bases from V and 3 bases from J, the junction contained 7 bases not matched to a gene. CDR3 sequence: CASSRSLAGEETQYF. CDR3 DNA sequence: TGTGCCAGCAGCCGCTCCCTAGCGGGAGAAGAGACCCAGTACTTC.